Below, 17 T cell receptor beta chains from the same sample are listed, as sequenced in a study of T-cell reconstitution after alpha-beta-depleted transplantation in children. Construction of the TCRbeta library involved unique molecular identifiers. TCRdb re-analysed the PCR reads in MiXCR, keeping a single row per CDR3 protein. This sample has 130,000 to 150,000 distinct CDR3 sequences, with 8.8% found just once. Here the sequenced sample was PBMCs, mostly from graft donor cells, taken 180 days after TCRalphabeta/CD19-depleted stem cell transplant. All receptors derive from a female patient aged 2 to 10 who had a stem cell transplant for congenital amegakaryocytic thrombocytopenia, so the T cells may come from the graft donor.

The rearrangement uses TRBV20-1 and TRBJ2-3, with TRBD2 matching 12 bases. Unmatched junction bases numbered 13, after V lost 6 bases and J lost 6 bases. Germline V gene data show CDR1 as DFQATT and CDR2 as SNEGSKA (reference sequence). This CDR3 is built from 16 residues. The CDR3 DNA reads as TGCAGTGCCAATCACGGGCTAGCGGGAGGGCGGGATACGCAGTATTTT. The encoded protein is CSANHGLAGGRDTQYF.

This clonotype was found many times. The chain carries TRBV20-1 and TRBJ1-2; no definite D call. Germline assignment: CDR1 DFQATT and CDR2 SNEGSKA (reference sequence). This CDR3 spans 17 amino acids. V was trimmed by 0 bases and J by 3 bases, leaving 20 bases between them. This CDR3 is CSARDLGINMSHYGYTF. The CDR3 region has the DNA TGCAGTGCTAGAGATTTAGGGATTAACATGAGCCACTATGGCTACACCTTC.

This clonotype was found a few times. The chain combines TRBV20-1 with TRBJ2-1; 9 positions match TRBD2. V gave up 0 bases and J gave up 5 bases; unmatched junction bases: 5. CDR1 and CDR2 (germline): DFQATT, SNEGSKA (reference sequence). This CDR3 comprises 15 residues. The CDR3 DNA sequence: TGCAGTGCTAGAGATCCGCGGGGGGGAAACAATGAGCAGTTCTTC. The encoded protein is CSARDPRGGNNEQFF.

Many counts were recorded for this clonotype. The chain combines TRBV20-1 with TRBJ1-2; the D gene is possibly TRBD1 (6 bases). Looked up from germline, CDR1 is DFQATT and CDR2 is SNEGSKA (reference sequence). The CDR3 loop spans 13 amino acids. V lost 5 bases, J lost 4 bases, and 14 bases lay in between. CDR3 coding DNA: TGCAGTGCTCTCCTCCCCAGGGGCTATGGCTACACCTTC. Protein product: CSALLPRGYGYTF.

This clonotype turned up a few times. This chain connects TRBV15 to TRBJ2-5, with a possible D match to TRBD2 (6 bases). V was clipped by 3 bases and J by 5 bases, with 25 bases between them. Germline V CDR1 and CDR2: LNHNV, YYDKDF (reference sequence). The CDR3 totals 18 residues. This CDR3 reads CATSRGGMIAGISETQYF. The CDR3 DNA follows: TGTGCCACCAGCAGGGGCGGAATGATTGCGGGAATAAGTGAGACCCAGTACTTC.

This clonotype was seen many times. The CDR3 sequence: CASSLELWSTEAFF. CDR3 sequence (DNA): TGTGCCAGCAGCTTAGAATTATGGAGCACTGAAGCTTTCTTT. The chain recombines TRBV7-9 with TRBJ1-1; D remains unclear. Germline V CDR1 and CDR2: SEHNR, FQNEAQ (reference sequence). This CDR3 contains 14 residues. Trimming stripped 1 base from V and 4 bases from J, with 10 bases between.

Of note for this clonotype: A much larger clone lies one base from this, so it may be a read error. The rearrangement links TRBV12-3 or TRBV12-4 to TRBJ2-3; the match to TRBD2 covers 10 bases. This CDR3 spans 15 amino acids. CDR3 region: CTSSLGLAGADTQYF. DNA of the CDR3: TGTACCAGCAGTTTAGGGCTAGCGGGAGCAGATACGCAGTATTTT.

Worth noting for this clonotype: This may come from a read error, since a much larger clone is one base off. The chain uses TRBV20-1 and TRBJ2-7; 8 positions match TRBD2. CDR3 size: 13 residues. The germline CDR1 and CDR2 sequences are DFQATT and SNEGSKA (reference sequence). V shed 4 bases and J 6 bases; nucleotides not matched to a gene: 8. CDR3 nucleotide sequence: TGCAGTGCTACCAGCGGGAGTTATGGCGAGCAGTACTTC. Its translation: CSATSGSYGEQYF.

The gene calls are TRBV2 and TRBJ2-5, with 8 bases that match TRBD1. CDR1 SNHLY and CDR2 FYNNEI come from the germline V gene. The V segment lost 7 bases and the J segment 4 bases; nucleotides outside the gene matches: 8. The CDR3 extends over 14 amino acids. The DNA of the CDR3 is TGTGCCAGCACTAGTAGGACAGGGCTAGAGACCCAGTACTTC. It codes for CASTSRTGLETQYF.

The table lists this clonotype with a few counts. The chain recombines TRBV7-3 with TRBJ2-5; 8 nucleotides agree with TRBD2. CDR1 and CDR2 (germline): SGHTA, FQGTGA. The CDR3 has 22 residues. The V gene end was trimmed by 0 bases and the J gene end by 0 bases; junction bases not matched to a gene: 21. The CDR3, as DNA: TGTGCCAGCAGCTTAACACGACCCGCTGGTTTAGCGGGGCCCTTGTACCAAGAGACCCAGTACTTC. Its protein is CASSLTRPAGLAGPLYQETQYF. Complete variable domain (other parts from reference TRBV7-3 and TRBJ2-5): GAGVSQTPSNKVTEKGKYVELRCDPISGHTALYWYRQSLGQGPEFLIYFQGTGAADDSGLPNDRFFAVRPEGSVSTLKIQRTERGDSAVYLCASSLTRPAGLAGPLYQETQYFGPGTRLLVL.

This chain connects TRBV12-3 or TRBV12-4 to TRBJ2-4; a possible D gene is TRBD1 (5 bases). The CDR3 runs to 12 residues. V lost 4 bases, J lost 6 bases, and 7 bases lay in between. The CDR3 region has the DNA TGTGCCAGCAGTTGGACAACAAACATTCAGTACTTC. It is translated as CASSWTTNIQYF.

The genes are TRBV20-1 and TRBJ2-5; maybe TRBD2 (5 bases). The CDR3 is made up of 14 amino acids. The germline V and J ends were trimmed by 3 bases and 2 bases, with 13 bases remaining between them. Germline V CDR1 and CDR2: DFQATT, SNEGSKA (reference sequence). CDR3 in DNA: TGCAGTGCTAGCGATACTAGAACTCAAGAGACCCAGTACTTC. This encodes CSASDTRTQETQYF.

In this sample, this clonotype turned up many times. The genes are TRBV29-1 and TRBJ2-2; the D gene is possibly TRBD1 (5 bases). The CDR3 is 14 amino acids. Per the germline V gene, CDR1 is SQVTM and CDR2 is ANQGSEA. The V and J ends lost 3 bases and 1 base respectively, with 9 bases between them. The CDR3 is CSVEGHKNTGELFF. In DNA, the CDR3 is TGCAGCGTTGAGGGGCACAAGAACACCGGGGAGCTGTTTTTT.

This clonotype occurred many times. This chain uses TRBV5-1 with TRBJ2-7; D not resolved. Germline CDR1 is SGHRS and CDR2 is YFSETQ. The CDR3 spans 12 residues. The V end lost 7 bases, the J end lost 2 bases, and 10 bases lay between the germline ends. The CDR3 nucleotides are TGCGCCAGCGGTCCGTCCGCCTACGAGCAGTACTTC. It encodes CASGPSAYEQYF.

The chain carries TRBV27 and TRBJ2-7; the match to TRBD2 covers 12 bases. CDR1 is MNHEY, CDR2 SMNVEV, per germline (reference sequence). The CDR3 spans 18 residues. The V and J ends lost 2 bases and 5 bases, in that order; junction bases with no gene match: 13. In DNA, the CDR3 is TGTGCCAGCAGTTTAGTCGTAGGGACTAGCGGGCCTCGCCACGAGCAGTACTTC. Residues: CASSLVVGTSGPRHEQYF.

This clonotype was counted a few times. The V gene is TRBV7-2, the J gene TRBJ2-3, with 14 bases aligning to TRBD2. The CDR3 sequence is 17 residues long. Germline-derived CDR1 and CDR2 are SGHTA and FQGNSA. Trimming removed 5 bases from V and 5 bases from J; junction bases left unmatched: 9. The CDR3 is CASSQRLAGGWGDTQYF. The CDR3 DNA reads TGTGCCAGCAGCCAAAGACTAGCGGGAGGGTGGGGAGATACGCAGTATTTT.

At least ten counts were recorded for this clonotype. The V call is TRBV10-3, the J call TRBJ2-3, with 8 bases identical to TRBD2. The germline V gene encodes CDR1 ENHRY and CDR2 SYGVKD. Trimming took 8 bases from V and 4 from J; bases not matched to a gene: 5. This CDR3 contains 13 residues. This chain's CDR3 is CAISGGAADTQYF. CDR3 coding DNA: TGTGCCATCTCGGGAGGGGCGGCAGATACGCAGTATTTT.